One and the same sample provided the 14 T cell receptor beta chains below, sequenced in a study of blood T cell repertoires in COVID-19. Produced via immunoSEQ multiplex PCR; TCRdb's table is partial and in-frame only. The sample comprises about 120,000 clones, 90% of which are singletons, and around 4.1% rests with the top ten. The sequencing input was peripheral blood. The source is a woman aged 55 to 70 with COVID-19, enrolled during active disease.

The rearrangement uses TRBV29-1 and TRBJ1-4; D is undetermined. CDR1 is SQVTM and CDR2 is ANQGSEA in the germline V gene. Trimming stripped 0 bases from V and 1 base from J, with 12 bases between. This CDR3 has 16 amino acids. CDR3 in amino acids: CSVEEGRGETNEKLFF. In DNA, the CDR3 is TGCAGCGTTGAAGAGGGTCGGGGAGAAACTAATGAAAAACTGTTTTTT. Using reference TRBV29-1 and TRBJ1-4 for the parts outside the CDR3, the full variable domain is SAVISQKPSRDICQRGTSLTIQCQVDSQVTMMFWYRQQPGQSLTLIATANQGSEATYESGFVIDKFPISRPNLTFSTLTVSNMSPEDSSIYLCSVEEGRGETNEKLFFGSGTQLSVL.

This chain joins TRBV7-9 and TRBJ1-2; 7 nucleotides agree with TRBD1. Germline V CDR1 and CDR2: SEHNR, FQNEAQ (reference sequence). This CDR3 comprises 14 residues. V lost 0 bases and J lost 4; bases outside the gene matches: 2. The CDR3 region is CASSLATGIYGYTF. The CDR3 bases are TGTGCCAGCAGCTTAGCGACAGGGATCTATGGCTACACCTTC.

The CDR3 nucleotides are TGTGCCAGCAGCCGGGACAGGGCCCTGATGGGAACTGAAGCTTTCTTT. This translates into CASSRDRALMGTEAFF. V and J are TRBV7-6 and TRBJ1-1, with TRBD1 matching 9 bases. There are 16 residues in the CDR3. The germline CDR1 and CDR2 sequences are SGHVS and FNYEAQ. Trimming at V came to 5 bases and at J to 5 bases, leaving 12 bases not matched to a gene. The variable domain in full, with the rest retrieved from reference TRBV7-6 and TRBJ1-1, is GAGVSQSPRYKVTKRGQDVALRCDPISGHVSLYWYRQALGQGPEFLTYFNYEAQQDKSGLPNDRFSAERPEGSISTLTIQRTEQRDSAMYRCASSRDRALMGTEAFFGQGTRLTVV.

This clone was seen only a few times. J is TRBJ1-2 and V is TRBV19; the D gene is possibly TRBD1 (6 bases). This CDR3 is 14 amino acids long. V gave up 6 bases and J gave up 4 bases, with 15 bases separating them. Germline V gene lookup returns CDR1 LNHDA and CDR2 SQIVND (reference sequence). In DNA form, the CDR3 reads TGTGCCAGTAGCGATGAAGGGGGTTTCTATGGCTACACCTTC. Encoded protein: CASSDEGGFYGYTF.

This chain links TRBV18 with TRBJ1-1, with D uncertain. The germline gives CDR1 KGHSH, CDR2 LQKENI. The CDR3 covers 14 residues. Trimming cost V 5 bases and J 1 base, with 11 bases left between them. CDR3 protein: CASSKKEGNTEAFF. CDR3 coding DNA: TGTGCCAGCTCAAAAAAGGAGGGGAACACTGAAGCTTTCTTT.

V and J are TRBV4-3 and TRBJ1-2; the match to TRBD1 covers 10 bases. Germline CDR1 and CDR2: LGHNA and YSLEER. J was trimmed by 6 bases and V by 3 bases; bases with no gene match: 10. The CDR3 contains 16 residues. Here the CDR3 reads CASSQGDRGRQNGYTF. The CDR3 region has the DNA TGCGCCAGCAGCCAGGGTGACAGGGGGCGGCAGAATGGCTACACCTTC.

This clone was detected only once. The chain employs TRBV5-5 and TRBJ1-2, with TRBD1 matching over 8 bases. Losses at the gene ends were 4 bases for V and 4 bases for J; bases not matched to a gene: 9. The CDR3 runs 15 residues. From germline, CDR1 is SGHKS and CDR2 YYEKEE (reference sequence). The CDR3 loop reads CASSRMDRVPYGYTF. CDR3 nucleotide sequence: TGTGCCAGCAGCCGTATGGACAGGGTCCCCTATGGCTACACCTTC.

V usage is TRBV7-2 and J usage is TRBJ2-6; 7 bases line up with TRBD2. J lost 7 bases, V lost 1 base, and 4 bases had no gene match. Germline V lookup: CDR1 SGHTA, CDR2 FQGNSA. The CDR3 length is 15 residues. Here the CDR3 DNA reads TGTGCCAGCAGCTTAGGGGCAGCGGGAGCCAACGTCCTGACTTTC. Its protein is CASSLGAAGANVLTF. Looking up the rest from reference TRBV7-2 and TRBJ2-6 gives the full variable domain: GAGVSQSPSNKVTEKGKDVELRCDPISGHTALYWYRQSLGQGLEFLIYFQGNSAPDKSGLPSDRFSAERTGGSVSTLTIQRTQQEDSAVYLCASSLGAAGANVLTFGAGSRLTVL.

The CDR3 spells CASSATGNYGYTF. Written as DNA, the CDR3 is TGTGCCAGCAGCGCGACAGGGAACTATGGCTACACCTTC. This rearrangement joins TRBV9 to TRBJ1-2; 7 nucleotides match TRBD1. V shed 3 bases and J 2 bases; nucleotides not matched to a gene: 1. Germline V gene sequence: CDR1 SGDLS, CDR2 YYNGEE. This CDR3 comprises 13 residues.

This clone has a single count. The J gene is TRBJ2-1, the V gene TRBV7-2, with 10 bases fitting TRBD1. J was trimmed by 2 bases and V by 6 bases; bases with no gene match: 4. The germline gives CDR1 SGHTA, CDR2 FQGNSA. The CDR3 runs 15 residues. CDR3 DNA sequence: TGTGCCAGCAGATCCGGGACAGGGGCCTACAATGAGCAGTTCTTC. It is translated as CASRSGTGAYNEQFF.

The chain combines TRBV4-2 with TRBJ1-1; D may be TRBD1 (5 bases). Germline V gene data show CDR1 as LGHNA and CDR2 as YNFKEQ. Trimming shortened V by 6 bases and J by 4 bases, and 15 bases separated the two germline ends. This CDR3 comprises 14 residues. In DNA, the CDR3 is TGTGCCAGCAGACTTCGCGGGGCAGTCACTGAAGCTTTCTTT. Its protein is CASRLRGAVTEAFF.

Notes on this clone: Other DNA sequences from this sample encode an identical CDR3 as well. The chain combines TRBV7-3 with TRBJ2-2; D possibly corresponds to TRBD2 (5 bases). The CDR3 runs 14 residues. Trimming removed 2 bases from V and 2 bases from J, with 6 bases in between. Germline loops: CDR1 SGHTA, CDR2 FQGTGA. CDR3 in amino acids: CASSLRGNTGELFF. CDR3 sequence (DNA): TGTGCCAGCAGCTTACGGGGAAACACCGGGGAGCTGTTTTTT.

The J gene is TRBJ2-7, the V gene TRBV7-9, with D possibly being TRBD1 (7 bases). There are 13 residues in the CDR3. The V gene's germline CDR1 is SEHNR and CDR2 FQNEAQ (reference sequence). V was pared by 7 bases and J by 1 base, with 11 bases between. The CDR3 loop reads CASTPGGSYEQYF. CDR3 sequence (DNA): TGTGCCAGCACCCCAGGGGGGTCCTACGAGCAGTACTTC.

This chain uses TRBV9 with TRBJ2-5; 8 positions match TRBD2. With V trimmed by 4 bases and J by 4 bases, 9 bases remained unmatched. The CDR3 sequence is 15 residues long. CDR1 SGDLS and CDR2 YYNGEE come from the germline V gene. In nucleotides, the CDR3 is TGTGCCAGCAGCCTCGGGGGGGCCCCGCGAGAGACCCAGTACTTC. This gives the protein CASSLGGAPRETQYF.